This entry lists 9 T cell receptor beta chains sequenced from one sample in a study of shared clonotypes between healthy human individuals. This table comes from immunoSEQ multiplex PCR, and its TCRdb copy is limited to in-frame clones, with some not included. The sample records 2 million to 2.5 million clones, around 95% being singletons. Specimen: naive CD4+ T cells sorted from blood. Subset given: CD45RA+ positively selected. Receptors were obtained from a man younger than 30 in good health.

The chain recombines TRBV14 with TRBJ1-5; the D is unclear. The CDR3 length is 15 residues. The V end lost 4 bases, the J end lost 1 base, and 11 bases lay between the germline ends. From germline, CDR1 is SGHDN and CDR2 FVKESK. The CDR3 loop reads CASSPESESNQPQHF. The CDR3 DNA sequence: TGTGCCAGCAGCCCAGAGTCGGAGAGCAATCAGCCCCAGCATTTT.

The chain joins TRBV19 to TRBJ1-5, with 7 bases matching TRBD1. The V segment lost 8 bases and the J segment 1 base; nucleotides outside the gene matches: 8. Germline CDR1 is LNHDA and CDR2 is SQIVND (reference sequence). CDR3 length: 15 residues. CDR3 amino acids: CASLYRGGSNQPQHF. The CDR3 DNA sequence: TGTGCCAGTCTATACAGGGGTGGGAGCAATCAGCCCCAGCATTTT.

This sequence joins TRBV9 and TRBJ1-1, with unresolved D. This CDR3 comprises 12 residues. With 0 bases removed from V and 7 bases from J, the gap between germline ends came to 7 bases. CDR1 and CDR2 from the germline V gene are SGDLS and YYNGEE. The CDR3 nucleotides read TGTGCCAGCAGCGTAGCCGAAAATGAAGCTTTCTTT. This translates into CASSVAENEAFF.

The chain is built from TRBV5-1 and TRBJ2-4, with a possible D match to TRBD2 (5 bases). CDR1 SGHRS and CDR2 YFSETQ come from the germline V gene. This CDR3 contains 13 residues. V gave up 6 bases and J gave up 6 bases, with 13 bases separating them. CDR3 amino acids: CASKEVSINIQYF. The CDR3 bases are TGCGCCAGCAAGGAGGTTTCCATAAACATTCAGTACTTC.

This clone is a singleton in its sample. CDR3: CASSLYTRGTDTQYF. The CDR3 region has the DNA TGTGCCAGCAGCTTATATACCCGAGGAACAGATACGCAGTATTTT. The V gene is TRBV7-2, the J gene TRBJ2-3; D is unclear. Deletions cut 2 bases from V and 3 bases from J, with 12 bases between. In germline, CDR1 is SGHTA, CDR2 FQGNSA. CDR3 length equals 15 residues.

V and J are TRBV9 and TRBJ2-5; D call uncertain. This CDR3 has 13 residues. Germline V lookup: CDR1 SGDLS, CDR2 YYNGEE. V gave up 2 bases and J gave up 4 bases, with 9 bases separating them. CDR3 sequence reads: CASSVFSRETQYF. The CDR3 DNA is TGTGCCAGCAGCGTTTTTAGTCGAGAGACCCAGTACTTC.

In the case of this clone: Germline and junction disagree at one end, which may indicate a read error. J is TRBJ2-2 and V is TRBV7-7; tentatively, D is TRBD1 (5 bases). The CDR3 has 14 amino acids. CDR1 is SSHAT and CDR2 is FNYEAQ in the germline V gene (reference sequence). CDR3 in DNA: TGTGCTAGCAGCTTAGGTGGGGCCCCCGGGGAGCTGTTTTTT. Its translation: CASSLGGAPGELFF.

This chain uses TRBV5-6 with TRBJ2-1, with D perhaps TRBD2 (6 bases). V was pared by 6 bases and J by 4 bases, with 17 bases between. Germline V CDR1 and CDR2: SGHDT, YYEEEE. The CDR3 runs to 15 residues. DNA for the CDR3: TGTGCCAGCACTGTAAGGGGACTTGCATACAATGAGCAGTTCTTC. Protein sequence: CASTVRGLAYNEQFF.

The chain carries TRBV7-2 and TRBJ2-5; D might be TRBD1 (5 bases). V lost 5 bases, J lost 0 bases, and 10 bases lay in between. CDR3 length: 14 amino acids. The germline V gene encodes CDR1 SGHTA and CDR2 FQGNSA. The CDR3 sequence is CASSLQAYQETQYF. CDR3 DNA sequence: TGTGCCAGCAGCCTACAGGCTTACCAAGAGACCCAGTACTTC.